The source of this TCR beta chain is a study of cytomegalovirus exposure and HLA in healthy donors. This clone occurred a few times. Its antigen remains unknown. V gave up 2 bases and J gave up 7 bases, with 6 bases separating them. The germline V gene encodes CDR1 MGHRA and CDR2 YSYEKL. This CDR3 region has 13 residues. Nominally healthy donors were sampled, though unrecorded immune exposures were likely. PCR was performed using 60 Vbeta and 13 Jbeta primers. Only in-frame clones appear in the TCRdb table, and some are missing; sequencing was by immunoSEQ multiplex PCR. The sample contains 65,000 to 90,000 clones, approximately 78% of which appear only once. Findings and limits, study-wide: In vitro confirmation showed a few CMV-associated chains to be CMV antigen specific.

The origin of this receptor is a man younger than 35 in good health and CMV-seronegative. This chain joins TRBV4-1 and TRBJ1-6; D gene unclear. Input material: PBMCs. The CDR3 region is CASSQSSNSPLHF. The CDR3 coding sequence is TGCGCCAGCAGCCAATCATCCAATTCACCCCTCCACTTT.